This T cell receptor beta chain was documented in a study of blood T cell repertoires in COVID-19. Trimming took 3 bases from V and 13 from J, leaving 13 bases between them. CDR1 DFQATT and CDR2 SNEGSKA come from the germline V gene (reference sequence). This CDR3 contains 11 residues. Sequenced by immunoSEQ multiplex PCR; TCRdb stores in-frame clones only, minus some. The sample includes 140,000 to 150,000 clones, over 75% of them seen just once. The source is a man aged 55 to 70 with active or convalescent COVID-19. The sequencing input was peripheral blood. The V and J genes are TRBV20-1 and TRBJ1-5; D not resolved. The CDR3 protein is CSASFRRVQHF. The CDR3 DNA follows: TGCAGTGCTAGCTTCCGAAGAGTACAGCATTTT.